Listed below are T cell receptor beta chains from one sample, sequenced in a study of CD8 T cells in Susac syndrome. Via MiXCR, TCRdb re-called the immunoSEQ multiplex PCR reads, giving one row per CDR3 protein. This sample has more than 200,000 distinct CDR3 sequences, with 94% found just once. Input material: CD4+ T cells from PBMCs. These receptors originate from a human donor with Susac syndrome. Each CDR3 is given with its conserved first and last residue. Each record gives: V gene, D gene, J gene, clone size, CDR3 protein, CDR3 DNA. D genes are given only for firm matches. The size field is filled for only some rows; it gives once, few, many or a size class.

TRBV28	NA	TRBJ1-5	NA	CATGMGNQPQHF	TGTGCCACGGGCATGGGAAATCAGCCCCAGCATTTT
TRBV21-1	NA	TRBJ2-7	NA	CASSNRRYYEQYF	TGTGCCAGCAGCAATCGACGGTACTACGAGCAGTACTTC
TRBV4-3	NA	TRBJ1-4	NA	CASRSTGVSEKLFF	TGCGCCAGTCGCTCGACAGGAGTATCAGAAAAACTGTTTTTT
TRBV29-1	NA	TRBJ1-2	few	CSGDRGPSGYTF	TGCAGCGGTGATAGGGGCCCGTCTGGCTACACCTTC
TRBV11-2	TRBD1	TRBJ1-1	NA	CASSSSTGGNTEAFF	TGTGCCAGCAGCTCCTCGACAGGGGGTAACACTGAAGCTTTCTTT
TRBV7-3	TRBD1	TRBJ1-1	NA	CASSADRGETEAFF	TGTGCCAGCAGCGCGGACAGGGGGGAGACTGAAGCTTTCTTT
TRBV6-2/TRBV6-3	TRBD1	TRBJ1-1	NA	CASTQTGANTEAFF	TGTGCCAGCACCCAGACAGGGGCGAACACTGAAGCTTTCTTT
TRBV2	TRBD1	TRBJ2-7	NA	CASRGSDRWRQYF	TGTGCCAGCAGAGGGTCGGACAGGTGGCGACAGTACTTC
TRBV12-3/TRBV12-4	TRBD2	TRBJ2-3	NA	CASSLTSGGDTDTQYF	TGTGCCAGCAGTTTAACTAGCGGGGGGGACACAGATACGCAGTATTTT
TRBV28	NA	TRBJ1-5	NA	CASSSRGQPQHF	TGTGCCAGCAGTTCCCGGGGTCAGCCCCAGCATTTT
TRBV6-2/TRBV6-3	TRBD2	TRBJ2-7	NA	CASSNQRGGYEQYF	TGTGCCAGCAGTAACCAGCGGGGGGGCTACGAGCAGTACTTC
TRBV5-1	NA	TRBJ1-4	NA	CASSGDTDNEKLFF	TGCGCCAGCAGCGGGGACACCGATAATGAAAAACTGTTTTTT
TRBV5-4	TRBD1	TRBJ2-1	NA	CASSLYNRGGDEQFF	TGTGCCAGCAGCTTGTATAACAGGGGTGGAGATGAGCAGTTCTTC
TRBV7-6	NA	TRBJ2-5	NA	CASSLVPETQYF	TGTGCCAGCAGCTTAGTCCCAGAGACCCAGTACTTC
TRBV14	TRBD1	TRBJ2-1	NA	CASSHRQGISEQFF	TGTGCCAGCAGCCACAGACAGGGGATATCTGAGCAGTTCTTC
TRBV11-1	TRBD1	TRBJ1-2	once	CASRGTGDNGYTF	TGTGCCAGCAGGGGGACAGGGGATAATGGCTACACCTTC
TRBV5-1	TRBD1	TRBJ1-6	NA	CASSLVDRGGSPLHF	TGCGCCAGCAGCTTGGTGGACAGGGGCGGGTCACCCCTCCACTTT
TRBV18	NA	TRBJ2-1	once	CASSPDWNTGNEQFF	TGTGCCAGCTCACCCGACTGGAATACGGGCAATGAGCAGTTCTTC
TRBV6-2/TRBV6-3	NA	TRBJ2-1	once	CASSYTHLGRHEQFF	TGTGCCAGCAGTTACACCCACTTGGGTAGGCATGAGCAGTTCTTC
TRBV28	TRBD1	TRBJ2-5	NA	CASSSLRWGTGEETQYF	TGTGCCAGCAGTTCCCTCAGGTGGGGGACAGGAGAGGAGACCCAGTACTTC
TRBV14	NA	TRBJ1-2	once	CASSPSSYGYTF	TGTGCCAGCAGCCCCTCTAGTTATGGCTACACCTTC
TRBV30	NA	TRBJ1-1	NA	CAWSVEAEAFF	TGTGCCTGGAGTGTAGAAGCTGAAGCTTTCTTT
TRBV6-5	TRBD1	TRBJ2-7	few	CASKKTGGDFEQYF	TGTGCCAGCAAGAAGACAGGGGGCGATTTCGAGCAGTACTTC
TRBV20-1	TRBD1	TRBJ1-1	NA	CSARARDRGSMNTEAFF	TGCAGTGCTAGGGCCCGGGACAGGGGGTCCATGAACACTGAAGCTTTCTTT
TRBV6-2/TRBV6-3	NA	TRBJ1-1	NA	CASSYGQRSMNTEVFF	TGTGCCAGCAGTTACGGGCAAAGGAGTATGAACACTGAAGTTTTCTTT
TRBV3-1	NA	TRBJ1-5	NA	CASSQEAREPQHF	TGTGCCAGCAGCCAAGAAGCACGGGAGCCCCAGCATTTT
TRBV18	NA	TRBJ1-6	few	CASSPGRNSPLHF	TGTGCCAGCTCACCCGGGCGGAATTCACCCCTCCACTTT
TRBV12-3/TRBV12-4	NA	TRBJ2-1	NA	CASSLEYEQFF	TGTGCCAGCAGTTTGGAGTATGAGCAGTTCTTC
TRBV28	NA	TRBJ2-3	NA	CASSLPLGASTDTQYF	TGTGCCAGCAGCCTCCCACTCGGCGCTAGCACAGATACGCAGTATTTT
TRBV12-3/TRBV12-4	NA	TRBJ1-5	NA	CASSFTPGTYPSGNQPQHF	TGTGCCAGCAGTTTTACTCCCGGGACTTACCCCTCGGGCAATCAGCCCCAGCATTTT
TRBV30	NA	TRBJ1-2	NA	CAGDGANYGYTF	TGTGCGGGAGACGGAGCTAACTATGGCTACACCTTC
TRBV12-3/TRBV12-4	NA	TRBJ1-5	NA	CASSSLVQPQHF	TGTGCCAGCAGTTCCCTCGTACAGCCCCAGCATTTT
TRBV5-1	TRBD1	TRBJ1-2	once	CASSPPGQGMGGYTF	TGCGCCAGCAGCCCCCCAGGACAGGGAATGGGCGGCTACACCTTC
TRBV2	TRBD2	TRBJ2-3	NA	CASRPQRGVTDTQYF	TGTGCCAGCAGGCCTCAGCGGGGGGTTACAGATACGCAGTATTTT
TRBV10-3	TRBD1	TRBJ2-1	NA	CAISDLRDRVNEQFF	TGTGCCATCAGTGATCTCCGGGACAGGGTCAATGAGCAGTTCTTC
TRBV7-2	TRBD2	TRBJ2-7	NA	CASSLTLAGALYEQYF	TGTGCCAGCAGTCTCACCCTAGCGGGGGCCCTCTACGAGCAGTACTTC
TRBV30	NA	TRBJ1-5	NA	CAWSLDVGQPQHF	TGTGCCTGGAGTCTGGATGTTGGTCAGCCCCAGCATTTT
TRBV4-3	TRBD1	TRBJ1-2	NA	CASSQGQGGQGYGYTF	TGCGCCAGCAGCCAAGGCCAGGGGGGACAGGGATATGGCTACACCTTC
TRBV7-8	TRBD2	TRBJ2-1	NA	CASTLSGTSGGANIHEQFF	TGTGCCAGCACCCTCAGTGGGACTAGCGGGGGGGCCAACATCCATGAGCAGTTCTTC
TRBV27	NA	TRBJ1-2	NA	CASSASGVDGYTF	TGTGCCAGCAGCGCCTCAGGGGTTGATGGCTACACCTTC
TRBV12-3/TRBV12-4	TRBD2	TRBJ2-1	NA	CASRKGLAGRWDEQFF	TGTGCCAGCAGAAAGGGACTAGCGGGGAGGTGGGATGAGCAGTTCTTC